One T cell receptor beta chain is described in this entry. Its antigen is undetermined. Here immunoSEQ multiplex PCR was the method, and the copy in TCRdb shows in-frame clones only, minus some. The data show approximately 120,000 clones, with 80% to 90% seen just once and more than 4% held by the top ten. The record originates from a study of T cell responses to AZD1222 COVID-19 vaccine. Study-wide findings and caveats: It should be noted that donors were predominantly white British and more often female, and clonal diversity was possibly underestimated.

Trimming pared 3 bases from V and 5 bases from J, leaving 4 bases between. Germline lookup yields CDR1 SGHTA and CDR2 FQGNSA. CDR3 length: 11 residues. The V and J genes are TRBV7-2 and TRBJ1-1; D gene uncertain. The specimen comprised peripheral blood, sampled on day 0 of AZD1222 vaccination. The sequence was collected from an adult in good health. This CDR3 is CASSFRTEAFF. In nucleotides, the CDR3 is TGTGCCAGCAGCTTTCGTACTGAAGCTTTCTTT.